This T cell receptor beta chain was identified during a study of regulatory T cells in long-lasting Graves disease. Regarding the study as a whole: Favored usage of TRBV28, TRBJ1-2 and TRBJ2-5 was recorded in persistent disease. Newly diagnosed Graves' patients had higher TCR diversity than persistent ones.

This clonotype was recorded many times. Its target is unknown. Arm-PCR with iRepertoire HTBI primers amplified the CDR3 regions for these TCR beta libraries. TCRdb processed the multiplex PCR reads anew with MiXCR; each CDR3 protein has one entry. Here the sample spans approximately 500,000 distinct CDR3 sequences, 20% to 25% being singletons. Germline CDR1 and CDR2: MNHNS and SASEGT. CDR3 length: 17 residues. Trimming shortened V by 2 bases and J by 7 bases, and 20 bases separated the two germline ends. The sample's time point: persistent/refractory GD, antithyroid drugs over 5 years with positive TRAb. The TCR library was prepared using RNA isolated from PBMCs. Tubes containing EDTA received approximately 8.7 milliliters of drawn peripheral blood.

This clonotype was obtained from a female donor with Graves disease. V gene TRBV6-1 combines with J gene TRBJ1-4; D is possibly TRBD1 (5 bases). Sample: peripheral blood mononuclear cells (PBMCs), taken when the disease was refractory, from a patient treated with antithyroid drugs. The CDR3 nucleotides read TGTGCCAGCAGTGAACGTGGGGTCGGGGGATCATCTGAAAAACTGTTTTTT. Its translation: CASSERGVGGSSEKLFF.